Listed below are T cell receptor beta chains from one sample, sequenced in a study of blood T cell repertoires in COVID-19. Here immunoSEQ multiplex PCR was the method, and the copy in TCRdb shows in-frame clones only, minus some. The sample holds under 350,000 clones, 86% seen once. Sequences were obtained from peripheral blood. These receptors were obtained from a man younger than 30 with active or convalescent COVID-19. Both conserved end residues are part of each CDR3. The order of the fields is V gene, clone size, J gene, D gene, CDR3 protein, CDR3 DNA. A D gene is named only where the DNA matches it firmly. Some rows have no size entry. The others give once, few or many, or a class for an expanded clone.

V: TRBV7-9; size: -; J: TRBJ2-2; D: TRBD2; CDR3: CASSLGMRTSGNTGELFF; DNA: TGTGCCAGCAGCTTAGGGATGAGGACTAGCGGAAACACCGGGGAGCTGTTTTTT
V: TRBV6-5; size: once; J: TRBJ1-3; D: -; CDR3: CASSYSSAGSGNTIYF; DNA: TGTGCCAGCAGTTACTCGTCGGCGGGCTCTGGAAACACCATATATTTT
V: TRBV19; size: -; J: TRBJ2-1; D: -; CDR3: CASSMGLHEQFF; DNA: TGTGCCAGTAGTATGGGCCTGCATGAGCAGTTCTTC
V: TRBV10-3; size: -; J: TRBJ1-3; D: TRBD1; CDR3: CAIRGQGFSGNTIYF; DNA: TGTGCCATCAGGGGACAGGGCTTCTCTGGAAACACCATATATTTT
V: TRBV3-1/TRBV3-2; size: -; J: TRBJ2-6; D: -; CDR3: CASSHPGTGANVLTF; DNA: TGTGCCAGCAGCCACCCCGGGACAGGGGCCAACGTCCTGACTTTC
V: TRBV7-9; size: -; J: TRBJ2-2; D: TRBD2; CDR3: CASSLPRAGGPLELFF; DNA: TGTGCCAGCAGCTTACCCCGAGCGGGAGGGCCGCTCGAGCTGTTTTTT
V: TRBV2; size: -; J: TRBJ1-2; D: TRBD1; CDR3: CASSSLTGFIGYTF; DNA: TGTGCCAGCAGCTCATTGACAGGGTTCATTGGCTACACCTTC
V: TRBV5-4; size: -; J: TRBJ2-3; D: -; CDR3: CASSLGSGVPTDTQYF; DNA: TGTGCCAGCAGCTTGGGGTCCGGGGTCCCCACAGATACGCAGTATTTT
V: TRBV5-1; size: -; J: TRBJ2-3; D: -; CDR3: CASSLSSNQYTQYF; DNA: TGCGCCAGCAGCTTGAGCTCTAACCAATACACGCAGTATTTT
V: TRBV10-3; size: -; J: TRBJ1-4; D: -; CDR3: CAIRPDTADEKLFF; DNA: TGTGCCATCAGACCCGACACGGCTGATGAAAAACTGTTTTTT
V: TRBV6-2/TRBV6-3; size: -; J: TRBJ2-3; D: TRBD2; CDR3: CASSPLAGVSTDTQYF; DNA: TGTGCCAGCAGTCCCCTAGCGGGAGTTAGCACAGATACGCAGTATTTT
V: TRBV7-2; size: few; J: TRBJ1-5; D: -; CDR3: CASSLGQVGNQPQHF; DNA: TGTGCCAGCAGCTTGGGACAAGTCGGCAATCAGCCCCAGCATTTT
V: TRBV6-1; size: -; J: TRBJ2-2; D: -; CDR3: CASSEWPIRTGELFF; DNA: TGTGCCAGCAGTGAATGGCCCATCCGAACCGGGGAGCTGTTTTTT
V: TRBV4-1; size: -; J: TRBJ2-3; D: TRBD2; CDR3: CASSQVSGADTQYF; DNA: TGCGCCAGCAGCCAAGTTAGCGGGGCAGATACGCAGTATTTT
V: TRBV6-1; size: -; J: TRBJ2-5; D: TRBD2; CDR3: CASSEGALREGETQYF; DNA: TGTGCCAGCAGTGAAGGAGCCCTTCGGGAGGGAGAGACCCAGTACTTC
V: TRBV6-2/TRBV6-3; size: -; J: TRBJ2-5; D: -; CDR3: CASSTGPTSGETQYF; DNA: TGTGCCAGCAGTACCGGGCCGACATCGGGGGAGACCCAGTACTTC
V: TRBV20-1; size: -; J: TRBJ1-1; D: -; CDR3: CSAFQGEAFF; DNA: TGCAGTGCTTTTCAGGGTGAAGCTTTCTTT
V: TRBV4-2; size: -; J: TRBJ1-4; D: -; CDR3: CASSQDMSRGREKLFF; DNA: TGTGCCAGCAGCCAAGATATGAGTAGGGGCCGTGAAAAACTGTTTTTT
V: TRBV11-3; size: -; J: TRBJ2-7; D: -; CDR3: CASSLVRYYEQYF; DNA: TGTGCCAGCAGCTTAGTGAGGTACTACGAGCAGTACTTC
V: TRBV6-5; size: -; J: TRBJ2-4; D: TRBD2; CDR3: CASTLAPYRDIQYF; DNA: TGTGCCAGCACACTAGCGCCATACCGAGACATTCAGTACTTC
V: TRBV11-2; size: -; J: TRBJ1-2; D: -; CDR3: CASSSSAAAGTF; DNA: TGTGCCAGCAGTTCCTCGGCGGCGGCCGGCACCTTC
V: TRBV21-1; size: -; J: TRBJ2-7; D: -; CDR3: CASSKERTSHNEQYF; DNA: TGTGCCAGCAGCAAAGAGAGGACTAGTCACAACGAGCAGTACTTC
V: TRBV11-3; size: once; J: TRBJ1-3; D: -; CDR3: CASSTRDTGNTIYF; DNA: TGTGCCAGCAGCACCCGGGACACTGGAAACACCATATATTTT
V: TRBV19; size: -; J: TRBJ2-2; D: -; CDR3: CASRRSGLNTGELFF; DNA: TGTGCCAGTAGGCGTAGCGGACTGAACACCGGGGAGCTGTTTTTT
V: TRBV7-9; size: few; J: TRBJ1-6; D: -; CDR3: CASSLFRGGWDSPLHF; DNA: TGTGCCAGCAGCTTGTTTAGGGGGGGATGGGATTCACCCCTCCACTTT
V: TRBV11-2; size: few; J: TRBJ2-2; D: TRBD2; CDR3: CASRLPGGSNTGELFF; DNA: TGTGCCAGCAGACTCCCGGGGGGGTCGAACACCGGGGAGCTGTTTTTT
V: TRBV7-9; size: once; J: TRBJ2-3; D: -; CDR3: CASTIGVATTDTQYF; DNA: TGTGCCAGCACCATCGGGGTAGCGACTACAGATACGCAGTATTTT
V: TRBV10-3; size: -; J: TRBJ1-5; D: TRBD1; CDR3: CAISVETGGNQPQHF; DNA: TGTGCCATCAGTGTGGAGACAGGGGGCAATCAGCCCCAGCATTTT
V: TRBV9; size: once; J: TRBJ1-5; D: TRBD1; CDR3: CASSRSTGEAQPQHF; DNA: TGTGCCAGCAGCCGATCGACAGGGGAAGCTCAGCCCCAGCATTTT
V: TRBV7-6; size: once; J: TRBJ1-6; D: -; CDR3: CASSDRRGALGSPLHF; DNA: TGTGCCAGCAGCGACCGCCGGGGGGCTCTCGGTTCACCCCTCCACTTT
V: TRBV19; size: -; J: TRBJ1-5; D: -; CDR3: CASSVYNQPQHF; DNA: TGTGCCAGTAGCGTCTACAATCAGCCCCAGCATTTT
V: TRBV9; size: -; J: TRBJ2-1; D: -; CDR3: CASSAGGSSYNEQFF; DNA: TGTGCCAGCAGCGCCGGGGGTAGCTCCTACAATGAGCAGTTCTTC
V: TRBV6-5; size: -; J: TRBJ2-2; D: TRBD1; CDR3: CASSSGTGNSGELFF; DNA: TGTGCCAGCAGTTCCGGGACAGGGAATTCCGGGGAGCTGTTTTTT
V: TRBV11-2; size: -; J: TRBJ2-5; D: TRBD2; CDR3: CASSSQGLAGETQYF; DNA: TGTGCCAGCAGCTCCCAAGGACTAGCGGGAGAGACCCAGTACTTC
V: TRBV7-9; size: once; J: TRBJ2-7; D: TRBD2; CDR3: CASSWERESPYEQYF; DNA: TGTGCCAGCAGCTGGGAGCGGGAGTCCCCCTACGAGCAGTACTTC
V: TRBV3-1/TRBV3-2; size: -; J: TRBJ1-2; D: -; CDR3: CASSQTGGGHGYTF; DNA: TGTGCCAGCAGCCAAACGGGAGGGGGGCATGGCTACACCTTC